The next 2 T cell receptor beta chains were all read from a single sample in a study of CD8 T cells in Susac syndrome. The authors reverse transcribed roughly 0.45 to 1 ug RNA with random hexamers. MiXCR was run by TCRdb on the immunoSEQ multiplex PCR reads, yielding one entry per CDR3 protein. The table has some 110,000 distinct CDR3 sequences, roughly 93% seen once. The sequenced sample was CD4+ T cells from PBMCs. The origin of the receptors is a human donor with multiple sclerosis.

This chain links TRBV20-1 with TRBJ1-4, with D unclear. The length of the CDR3 is 13 residues. Deletions cut 3 bases from V and 2 bases from J, with 7 bases between. Germline CDR1 and CDR2: DFQATT and SNEGSKA (reference sequence). CDR3: CSASAGTNEKLFF. The CDR3 nucleotides read TGCAGTGCTAGTGCCGGGACTAATGAAAAACTGTTTTTT.

This clonotype showed up just a few times. The chain couples TRBV5-6 to TRBJ2-2; the D is unclear. Germline CDR1 reads SGHDT; CDR2 reads YYEEEE. This CDR3 has 13 amino acids. V dropped 1 base and J dropped 5 bases, with 6 bases sitting between them. The CDR3 bases are TGTGCCAGCAGCTTGCAGGTGACCGGGGAGCTGTTTTTT. Translating gives CASSLQVTGELFF.